This T cell receptor (beta chain) stems from a study of long-term antiretroviral therapy in people with HIV. This clone was seen a few times. What it binds is unknown. Study-wide results and caveats: Blood sampling spanned 2004 to 2017, possibly under older ART regimens. Comparison with controls showed narrower CDR3 length ranges in HIV repertoires.

The libraries were made with immunoSEQ v3.0 at survey level. Sequencing was performed with immunoSEQ multiplex PCR; in TCRdb, only in-frame clones are kept and a portion is missing. This sample yields 15,000 to 20,000 clones, of which under 85% are seen a single time; about a tenth belongs to the top ten. This CDR3 has 17 residues. V shed 1 base and J shed 7 bases, with 17 bases lying between them. The germline gives CDR1 SEHNR, CDR2 FQNEAQ (reference sequence). This chain joins TRBV7-9 and TRBJ1-6, with D tentatively TRBD1 (5 bases). Sample: unsorted PBMCs, taken 2.3 years after starting antiretroviral therapy. The source is a woman between 40 and 50 years old with HIV. The CDR3 is CASSLGAPGGGNSPLHF. The DNA for the CDR3 is TGTGCCAGCAGCTTAGGGGCCCCTGGGGGGGGAAATTCACCCCTCCACTTT.